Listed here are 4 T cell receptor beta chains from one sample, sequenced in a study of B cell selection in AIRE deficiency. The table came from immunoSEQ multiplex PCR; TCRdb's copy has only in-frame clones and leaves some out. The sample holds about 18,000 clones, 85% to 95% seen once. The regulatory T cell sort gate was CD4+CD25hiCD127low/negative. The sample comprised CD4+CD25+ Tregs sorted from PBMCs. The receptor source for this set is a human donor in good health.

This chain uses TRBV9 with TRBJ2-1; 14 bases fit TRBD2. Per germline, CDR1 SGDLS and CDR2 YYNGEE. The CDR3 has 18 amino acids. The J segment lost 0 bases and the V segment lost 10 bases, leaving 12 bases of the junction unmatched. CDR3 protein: CASTPGLAGDSSYNEQFF. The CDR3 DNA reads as TGTGCCTCCACCCCGGGACTAGCGGGGGACAGCTCCTACAATGAGCAGTTCTTC.

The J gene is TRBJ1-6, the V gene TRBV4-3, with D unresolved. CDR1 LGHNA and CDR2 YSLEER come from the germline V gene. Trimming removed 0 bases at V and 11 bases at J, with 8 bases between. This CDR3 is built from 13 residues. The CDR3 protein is CASSQDRAAPLHF. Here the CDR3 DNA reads TGCGCCAGCAGCCAAGATAGAGCAGCACCCCTCCACTTT.

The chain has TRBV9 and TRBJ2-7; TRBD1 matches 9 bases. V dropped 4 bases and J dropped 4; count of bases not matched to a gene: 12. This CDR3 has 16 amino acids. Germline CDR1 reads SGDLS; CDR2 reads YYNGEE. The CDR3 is CASSFGVGTGIYEQYF. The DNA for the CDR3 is TGTGCCAGCAGCTTCGGGGTTGGGACAGGGATATACGAGCAGTACTTC.

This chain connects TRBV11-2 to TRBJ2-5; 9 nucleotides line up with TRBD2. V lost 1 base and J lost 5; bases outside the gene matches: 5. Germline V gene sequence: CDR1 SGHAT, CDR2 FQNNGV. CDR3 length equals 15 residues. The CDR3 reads CASSLGLAVRETQYF. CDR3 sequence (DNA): TGTGCCAGCAGCTTAGGACTAGCGGTTAGGGAGACCCAGTACTTC.